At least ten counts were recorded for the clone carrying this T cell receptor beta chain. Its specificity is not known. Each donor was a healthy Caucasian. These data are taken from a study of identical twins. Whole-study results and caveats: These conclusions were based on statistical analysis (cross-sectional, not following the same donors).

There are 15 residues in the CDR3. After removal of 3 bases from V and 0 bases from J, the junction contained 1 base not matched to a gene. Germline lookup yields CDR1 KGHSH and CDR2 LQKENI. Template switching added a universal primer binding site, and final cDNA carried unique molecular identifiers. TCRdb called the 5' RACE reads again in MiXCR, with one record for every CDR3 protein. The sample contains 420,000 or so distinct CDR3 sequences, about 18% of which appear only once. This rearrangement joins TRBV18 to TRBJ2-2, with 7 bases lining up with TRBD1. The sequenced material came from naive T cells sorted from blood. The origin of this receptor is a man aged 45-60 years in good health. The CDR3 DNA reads TGTGCCAGCTCACCTGGGACAGCGAACACCGGGGAGCTGTTTTTT. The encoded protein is CASSPGTANTGELFF.